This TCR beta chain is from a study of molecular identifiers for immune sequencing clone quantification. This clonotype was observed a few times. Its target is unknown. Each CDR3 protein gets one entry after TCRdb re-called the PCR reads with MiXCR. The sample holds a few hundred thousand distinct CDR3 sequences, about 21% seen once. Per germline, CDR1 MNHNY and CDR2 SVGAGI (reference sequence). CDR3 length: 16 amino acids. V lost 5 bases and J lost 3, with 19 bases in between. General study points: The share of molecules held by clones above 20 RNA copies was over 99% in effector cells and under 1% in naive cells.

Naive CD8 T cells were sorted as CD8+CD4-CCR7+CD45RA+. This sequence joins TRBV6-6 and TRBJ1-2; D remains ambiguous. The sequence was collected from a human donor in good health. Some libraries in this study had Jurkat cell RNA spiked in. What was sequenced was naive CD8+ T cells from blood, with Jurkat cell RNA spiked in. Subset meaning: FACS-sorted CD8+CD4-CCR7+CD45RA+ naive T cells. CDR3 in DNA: TGTGCCAGCAGTCAAACCCGGACTCCCGACGACTATGGCTACACCTTC. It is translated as CASSQTRTPDDYGYTF.